The 22 T cell receptor beta chains in this list originate from one sample, sequenced in a study of cytomegalovirus exposure and HLA in healthy donors. The PCR had 60 Vbeta and 13 Jbeta primers. The assay was immunoSEQ multiplex PCR, and TCRdb's table has in-frame clones only and misses some. The sample records fewer than 200,000 clones, around 74% being singletons. Material: PBMCs. Receptors were obtained from a female donor in good health and CMV-seronegative.

V and J are TRBV5-1 and TRBJ1-4; TRBD1 is a possible D gene (6 bases). Trimming removed 0 bases from V and 0 bases from J, with 9 bases in between. The CDR3 extends over 16 amino acids. Per the germline V gene, CDR1 is SGHRS and CDR2 is YFSETQ. CDR3 region: CASSLGRTATNEKLFF. The CDR3 nucleotides read TGCGCCAGCAGCTTGGGACGGACAGCAACTAATGAAAAACTGTTTTTT.

The chain is built from TRBV6-6 and TRBJ2-5; TRBD1 aligns across 7 bases. The germline V gene encodes CDR1 MNHNY and CDR2 SVGAGI (reference sequence). The CDR3 covers 16 residues. Losses at the gene ends were 8 bases for V and 1 base for J; bases not matched to a gene: 13. CDR3 sequence (DNA): TGTGCCAGCGGCTTTCCAGACAGGGAGATCCAAGAGACCCAGTACTTC. Protein sequence: CASGFPDREIQETQYF.

A few counts support this clone. CDR3 sequence (DNA): TGTGCCAGCAGTGACCGAGGGACTAGCGGGAGTAATGAGCAGTTCTTC. It specifies CASSDRGTSGSNEQFF. The chain carries TRBV25-1 and TRBJ2-1; 14 bases are a match to TRBD2. Germline CDR1 MGHDK, CDR2 SYGVNS. CDR3 length equals 16 residues. J was trimmed by 7 bases and V by 3 bases; bases with no gene match: 5.

As to this clone: The junction departs from germline at one end; a sequencing error may be responsible. V usage is TRBV6-1 and J usage is TRBJ2-5, with a possible D match to TRBD1 (6 bases). The germline CDR1 and CDR2 sequences are MNHNS and SASEGT. The CDR3 sequence is 14 residues long. In DNA form, the CDR3 reads TGTGCCAGCAGAGGGCAGGGGTTACAAGGGACCCAGTACTTC. Its protein is CASRGQGLQGTQYF.

This clone has just a few counts. J is TRBJ2-2 and V is TRBV21-1; TRBD1 is the table's D call, not checked against the DNA. TRBV21-1 constitutes a pseudogene. This CDR3 has 13 residues. The CDR3 region has the DNA TGTGCCAGCAACTCGACAGGGATCGGGGAGCTGTTTTTT. Its translation: CASNSTGIGELFF.

The J gene is TRBJ2-7, the V gene TRBV2; no clear D. Germline-derived CDR1 and CDR2 are SNHLY and FYNNEI. The CDR3 has 15 amino acids. Trimming removed 7 bases from V and 0 bases from J, with 16 bases in between. The CDR3 region has the DNA TGTGCCAGCACCGCCGGTCTTTTAAGCTCCTACGAGCAGTACTTC. Translated, it gives CASTAGLLSSYEQYF.

The chain links TRBV4-1 to TRBJ2-5; D perhaps matches TRBD2 (5 bases). The J call may be mistaken, given a closer DNA end match to TRBJ2-7. The CDR3 extends over 14 amino acids. Germline lookup yields CDR1 MGHRA and CDR2 YSYEKL. The CDR3 DNA reads TGCGCCAGCAGCCAAGCTGAGGGTAGGCACGAGCAGTACTTC. Translated: CASSQAEGRHEQYF.

The chain joins TRBV19 to TRBJ2-7, with TRBD1 identical over 8 bases. The CDR3 runs to 14 residues. After removal of 8 bases from V and 2 bases from J, the junction contained 8 bases not matched to a gene. The germline gives CDR1 LNHDA, CDR2 SQIVND (reference sequence). The CDR3 nucleotides are TGTGCCAGTGCTACCGGGACAGGCCCCTACGAGCAGTACTTC. Encoded protein: CASATGTGPYEQYF.

V usage is TRBV21-1 and J usage is TRBJ1-1. TRBV21-1 is classified as a pseudogene. CDR3 length: 14 amino acids. The CDR3 loop reads CASSSARRGDEAFF. The CDR3, as DNA: TGTGCCAGCAGCTCCGCGCGGCGGGGGGACGAAGCTTTCTTT.

This chain joins TRBV2 and TRBJ2-1; 8 bases fit TRBD2. The trim removed 7 bases at V and 7 bases at J, leaving 3 bases unmatched. Germline lookup yields CDR1 SNHLY and CDR2 FYNNEI. The CDR3 is 12 amino acids. CDR3 residues: CASIERGNEQFF. DNA for the CDR3: TGTGCCAGCATTGAGCGGGGGAATGAGCAGTTCTTC.

The chain combines TRBV7-2 with TRBJ1-2; D perhaps matches TRBD1 (5 bases). Trimming shortened V by 6 bases and J by 1 base, and 12 bases separated the two germline ends. This CDR3 comprises 14 residues. The germline gives CDR1 SGHTA, CDR2 FQGNSA. The CDR3 here is CASSKGEVNYGYTF. The CDR3 coding sequence is TGTGCCAGCAGTAAAGGGGAAGTTAACTATGGCTACACCTTC.

V usage is TRBV7-9 and J usage is TRBJ2-1; 7 bases match TRBD2. Germline V gene lookup returns CDR1 SEHNR and CDR2 FQNEAQ (reference sequence). This CDR3 comprises 14 residues. V dropped 10 bases and J dropped 4; count of bases not matched to a gene: 10. For the CDR3, the DNA is TGTGCCACCGCGGGGCTAGCGGCTTACAATGAGCAGTTCTTC. Its translation is CATAGLAAYNEQFF.

The chain recombines TRBV20-1 with TRBJ2-7; tentative D call: TRBD1 (6 bases). CDR3 size: 11 residues. Germline values: CDR1 DFQATT, CDR2 SNEGSKA (reference sequence). Trimming removed 5 bases at V and 4 bases at J, with 9 bases between. The CDR3 nucleotides read TGCAGTGCTCATACAGGGTACGAGCAGTACTTC. Protein product: CSAHTGYEQYF.

On this clone: Germline and junction disagree at one end, which may indicate a read error. The chain links TRBV15 to TRBJ2-7, with D unclear. Per germline, CDR1 LNHNV and CDR2 YYDKDF (reference sequence). The CDR3 is 12 amino acids. CDR3 sequence: CAASRVIDEQYF. In nucleotides, the CDR3 is TGTGCCGCCAGCAGAGTAATTGACGAGCAGTACTTC.

Details on this clone: Other DNA sequences in this specimen translate into the identical CDR3. In nucleotides, the CDR3 is TGTGCCAGCAGTTACAGGGGCGAGACCCAGTACTTC. It is translated as CASSYRGETQYF. This chain uses TRBV6-5 with TRBJ2-5; D is possibly TRBD1 (5 bases). Trimming stripped 2 bases from V and 5 bases from J, with 6 bases between. The CDR3 totals 12 residues. Germline CDR1 reads MNHEY; CDR2 reads SVGAGI.

The CDR3 DNA sequence: TGTGCCAGCAGCCCCGAGGGTATTAACACCGGGGAGCTGTTTTTT. Protein: CASSPEGINTGELFF. The chain couples TRBV7-2 to TRBJ2-2, with a possible D match to TRBD2 (5 bases). The CDR3 has 15 amino acids. V was shortened by 5 bases and J by 2 bases, with 12 bases between the two germline ends. The germline gives CDR1 SGHTA, CDR2 FQGNSA.

This clone showed up just once. The chain has TRBV6-4 and TRBJ1-1; 8 nucleotides agree with TRBD1. There are 14 residues in the CDR3. Unmatched junction bases numbered 11, after V lost 4 bases and J lost 10 bases. Germline V gives CDR1 MRHNA, CDR2 SNTAGT. CDR3 loop: CASSANGQGGTAFF. CDR3 sequence (DNA): TGTGCCAGCAGTGCAAATGGACAGGGTGGTACAGCTTTCTTT.

This clone was seen a handful of times. The CDR3: CASRPRLINEQFF. The CDR3 DNA reads TGTGCAAGTCGCCCCAGACTGATCAATGAGCAGTTCTTC. The rearrangement joins TRBV12-2 to TRBJ2-1; the D segment call TRBD2 is taken from the table without a DNA check. TRBV12-2 represents a pseudogene. The CDR3 sequence is 13 residues long.

J is TRBJ1-5 and V is TRBV6-1; 7 nucleotides agree with TRBD1. V gave up 6 bases and J gave up 2 bases; unmatched junction bases: 7. Germline lookup yields CDR1 MNHNS and CDR2 SASEGT. This CDR3 region has 15 residues. The CDR3 region is CASSMTGSGNQPQHF. The CDR3 coding sequence is TGTGCCAGCAGCATGACAGGGTCGGGCAATCAGCCCCAGCATTTT.

The chain combines TRBV13 with TRBJ2-3; the match to TRBD2 covers 9 bases. J was trimmed by 6 bases and V by 8 bases; bases with no gene match: 6. CDR1 and CDR2 (germline): PRHDT, FYEKMQ (reference sequence). This CDR3 has 13 amino acids. The DNA of the CDR3 is TGTGCCAGCGAAGGGCGGGGGGGGGATACGCAGTATTTT. Residues: CASEGRGGDTQYF.

The chain has TRBV7-9 and TRBJ1-2; no definite D call. The V gene's germline CDR1 is SEHNR and CDR2 FQNEAQ (reference sequence). V lost 5 bases and J lost 5, with 9 bases in between. The CDR3 has 12 amino acids. The CDR3 DNA reads TGTGCCAGCAGCGCCGACAATTATGGCTACACCTTC. It encodes CASSADNYGYTF.

The rearrangement joins TRBV9 to TRBJ2-3; TRBD1 agrees at 10 bases. This CDR3 comprises 15 residues. Per the germline V gene, CDR1 is SGDLS and CDR2 is YYNGEE. Trimming removed 2 bases from V and 7 bases from J; junction bases left unmatched: 7. CDR3 DNA sequence: TGTGCCAGCAGCGTGACAGGGGGCCTCGAAAATACGCAGTATTTT. Its translation is CASSVTGGLENTQYF.